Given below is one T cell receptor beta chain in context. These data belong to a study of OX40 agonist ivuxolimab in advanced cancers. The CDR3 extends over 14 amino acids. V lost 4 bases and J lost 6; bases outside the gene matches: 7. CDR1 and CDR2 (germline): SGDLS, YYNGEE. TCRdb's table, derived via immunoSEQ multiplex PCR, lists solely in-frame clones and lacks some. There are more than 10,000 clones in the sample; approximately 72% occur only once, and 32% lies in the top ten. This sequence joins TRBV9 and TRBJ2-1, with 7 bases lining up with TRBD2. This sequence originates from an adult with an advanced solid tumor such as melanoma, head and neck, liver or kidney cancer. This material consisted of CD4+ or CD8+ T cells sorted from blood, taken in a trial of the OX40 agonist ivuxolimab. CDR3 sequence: CASSNSGEGNEQFF. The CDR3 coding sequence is TGTGCCAGCAGCAACTCGGGGGAGGGCAATGAGCAGTTCTTC.